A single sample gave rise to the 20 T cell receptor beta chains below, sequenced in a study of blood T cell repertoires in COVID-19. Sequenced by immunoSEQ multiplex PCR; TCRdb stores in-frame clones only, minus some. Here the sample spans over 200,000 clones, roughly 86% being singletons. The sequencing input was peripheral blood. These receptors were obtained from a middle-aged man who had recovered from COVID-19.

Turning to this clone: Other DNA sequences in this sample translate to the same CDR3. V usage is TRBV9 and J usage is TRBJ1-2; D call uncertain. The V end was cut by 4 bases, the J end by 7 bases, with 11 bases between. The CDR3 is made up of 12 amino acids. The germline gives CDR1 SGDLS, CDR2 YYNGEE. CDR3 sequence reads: CASSPPGSGYTF. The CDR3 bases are TGTGCCAGCAGCCCCCCGGGGAGTGGCTACACCTTC. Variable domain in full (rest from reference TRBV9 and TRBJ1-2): DSGVTQTPKHLITATGQRVTLRCSPRSGDLSVYWYQQSLDQGLQFLIQYYNGEERAKGNILERFSAQQFPDLHSELNLSSLELGDSALYFCASSPPGSGYTFGSGTRLTVV.

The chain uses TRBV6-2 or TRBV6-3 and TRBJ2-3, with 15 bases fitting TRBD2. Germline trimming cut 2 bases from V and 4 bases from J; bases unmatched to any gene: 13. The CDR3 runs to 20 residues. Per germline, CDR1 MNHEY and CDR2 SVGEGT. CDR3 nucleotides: TGTGCCAGCAGTTACCTCCTCGGACTAGCGGGGGGGCCCGTCGCAGATACGCAGTATTTT. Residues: CASSYLLGLAGGPVADTQYF.

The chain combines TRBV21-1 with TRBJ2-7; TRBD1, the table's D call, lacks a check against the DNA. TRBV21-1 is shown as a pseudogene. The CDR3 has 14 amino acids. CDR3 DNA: TGTGCCAGCATCGACAGGGGAACGACCTACGAGCAGTACTTC. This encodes CASIDRGTTYEQYF.

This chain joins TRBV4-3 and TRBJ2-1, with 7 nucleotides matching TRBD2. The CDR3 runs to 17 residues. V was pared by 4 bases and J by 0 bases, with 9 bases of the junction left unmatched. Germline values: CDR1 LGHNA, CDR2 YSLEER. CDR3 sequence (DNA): TGCGCCAGCAGCCTGGGGGAGGGACCTGACTCCTACAATGAGCAGTTCTTC. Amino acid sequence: CASSLGEGPDSYNEQFF.

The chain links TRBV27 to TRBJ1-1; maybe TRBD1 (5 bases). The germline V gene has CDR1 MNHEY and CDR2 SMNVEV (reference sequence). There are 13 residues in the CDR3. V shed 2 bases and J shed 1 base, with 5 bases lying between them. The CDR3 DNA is TGTGCCAGCAGTTTAGACAGGAACACTGAAGCTTTCTTT. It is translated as CASSLDRNTEAFF.

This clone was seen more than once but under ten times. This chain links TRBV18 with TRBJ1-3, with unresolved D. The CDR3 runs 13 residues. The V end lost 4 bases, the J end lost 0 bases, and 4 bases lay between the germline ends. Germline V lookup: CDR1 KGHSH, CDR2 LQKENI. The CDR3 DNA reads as TGTGCCAGCTCACAGAGCTCTGGAAACACCATATATTTT. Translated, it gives CASSQSSGNTIYF.

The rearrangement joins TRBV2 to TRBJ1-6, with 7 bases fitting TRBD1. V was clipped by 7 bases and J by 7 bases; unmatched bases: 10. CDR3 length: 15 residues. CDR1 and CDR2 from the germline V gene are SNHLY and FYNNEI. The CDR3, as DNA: TGTGCCAGCAAGGTAGACAGGGTGCGGAATTCACCCCTCCACTTT. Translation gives CASKVDRVRNSPLHF.

CDR3 nucleotides: TGCAGCGTCCGACAGGGGGTCGATGAGCAGTTCTTC. Amino acids: CSVRQGVDEQFF. The genes are TRBV29-1 and TRBJ2-1, with TRBD1 matching over 9 bases. V dropped 6 bases and J dropped 8; count of bases not matched to a gene: 5. The germline CDR1 and CDR2 sequences are SQVTM and ANQGSEA. The CDR3 contains 12 residues.

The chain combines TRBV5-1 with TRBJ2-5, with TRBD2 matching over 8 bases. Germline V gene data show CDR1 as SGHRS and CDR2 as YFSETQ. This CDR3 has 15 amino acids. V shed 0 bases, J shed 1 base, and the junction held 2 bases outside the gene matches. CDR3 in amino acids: CASSLDAGGQETQYF. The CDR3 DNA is TGCGCCAGCAGCTTGGATGCGGGAGGCCAAGAGACCCAGTACTTC. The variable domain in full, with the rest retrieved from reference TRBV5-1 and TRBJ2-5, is KAGVTQTPRYLIKTRGQQVTLSCSPISGHRSVSWYQQTPGQGLQFLFEYFSETQRNKGNFPGRFSGRQFSNSRSEMNVSTLELGDSALYLCASSLDAGGQETQYFGPGTRLLVL.

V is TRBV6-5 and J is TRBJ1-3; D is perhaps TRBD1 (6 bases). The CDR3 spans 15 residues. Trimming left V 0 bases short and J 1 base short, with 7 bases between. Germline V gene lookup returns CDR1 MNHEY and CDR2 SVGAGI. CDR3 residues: CASSYSTGSGNTIYF. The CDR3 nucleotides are TGTGCCAGCAGTTACTCAACAGGGTCTGGAAACACCATATATTTT.

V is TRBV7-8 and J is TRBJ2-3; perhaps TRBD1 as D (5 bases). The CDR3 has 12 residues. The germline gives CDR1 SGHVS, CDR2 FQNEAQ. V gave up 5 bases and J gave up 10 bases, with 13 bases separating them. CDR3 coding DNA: TGTGCCAGCAGCCCCCAGACCAGGGCGCAGTATTTT. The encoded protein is CASSPQTRAQYF. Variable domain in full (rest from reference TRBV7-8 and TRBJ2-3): GAGVSQSPRYKVAKRGQDVALRCDPISGHVSLFWYQQALGQGPEFLTYFQNEAQLDKSGLPSDRFFAERPEGSVSTLKIQRTQQEDSAVYLCASSPQTRAQYFGPGTRLTVL.

As DNA, the CDR3 is TGTGCCAGCAGCCTAACCGGGACAGGCCCTTCCTACGAGCAGTACTTC. This sequence encodes CASSLTGTGPSYEQYF. This chain uses TRBV5-8 with TRBJ2-7; the match to TRBD1 covers 8 bases. Germline trimming cut 4 bases from V and 1 base from J; bases unmatched to any gene: 10. This CDR3 spans 16 amino acids. The V gene's germline CDR1 is SGHTS and CDR2 YDEGEE.

This chain's CDR3 is CASSGRLAGNNEQFF. CDR3 coding DNA: TGTGCCAGCAGCGGCCGACTAGCGGGAAACAATGAGCAGTTCTTC. The chain links TRBV5-8 to TRBJ2-1; TRBD2 matches 11 bases. Germline assignment: CDR1 SGHTS and CDR2 YDEGEE. CDR3 length: 15 amino acids. Germline trimming cut 4 bases from V and 5 bases from J; bases unmatched to any gene: 5.

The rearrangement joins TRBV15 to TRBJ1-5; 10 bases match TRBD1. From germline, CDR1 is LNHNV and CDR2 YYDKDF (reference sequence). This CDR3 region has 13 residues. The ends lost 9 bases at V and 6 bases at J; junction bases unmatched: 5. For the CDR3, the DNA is TGTGCCACGACAGGGGGCTGGGGTCAGCCCCAGCATTTT. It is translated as CATTGGWGQPQHF.

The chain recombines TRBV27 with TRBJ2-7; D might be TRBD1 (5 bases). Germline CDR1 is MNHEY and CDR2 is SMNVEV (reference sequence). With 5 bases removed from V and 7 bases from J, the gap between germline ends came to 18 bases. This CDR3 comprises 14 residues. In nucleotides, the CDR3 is TGTGCCAGCAGTATAACAGGCCGCCTGGGAGAGCAGTACTTC. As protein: CASSITGRLGEQYF.

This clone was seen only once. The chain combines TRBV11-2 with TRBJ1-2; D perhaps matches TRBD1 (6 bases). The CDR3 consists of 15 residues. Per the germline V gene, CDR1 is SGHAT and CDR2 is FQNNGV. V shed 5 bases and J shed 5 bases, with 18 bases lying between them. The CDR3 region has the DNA TGTGCCAGCAGCCCCAGTAGGGGGTTCGGATATGGCTACACCTTC. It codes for CASSPSRGFGYGYTF.

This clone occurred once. CDR3 protein: CASRPRDRGPDTQYF. The CDR3 coding sequence is TGTGCCAGCAGGCCCCGGGACAGGGGGCCAGATACGCAGTATTTT. The rearrangement links TRBV6-6 to TRBJ2-3; TRBD1 agrees at 12 bases. This CDR3 is built from 15 residues. V lost 6 bases, J lost 4 bases, and 5 bases stayed unmatched. The V gene's germline CDR1 is MNHNY and CDR2 SVGAGI (reference sequence).

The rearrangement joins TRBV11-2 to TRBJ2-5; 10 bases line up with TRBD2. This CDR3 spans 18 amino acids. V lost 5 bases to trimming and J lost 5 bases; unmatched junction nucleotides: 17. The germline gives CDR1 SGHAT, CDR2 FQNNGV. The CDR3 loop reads CASSLAGGLAGVDETQYF. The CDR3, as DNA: TGTGCCAGCAGCCTAGCAGGGGGGCTAGCGGGAGTTGATGAGACCCAGTACTTC.

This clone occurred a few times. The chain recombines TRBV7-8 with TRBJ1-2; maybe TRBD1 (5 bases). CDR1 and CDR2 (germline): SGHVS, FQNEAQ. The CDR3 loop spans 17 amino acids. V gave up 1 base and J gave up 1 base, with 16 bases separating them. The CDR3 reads CASSLGQNFELNYGYTF. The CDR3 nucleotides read TGTGCCAGCAGCTTAGGACAGAATTTTGAGCTTAACTATGGCTACACCTTC.

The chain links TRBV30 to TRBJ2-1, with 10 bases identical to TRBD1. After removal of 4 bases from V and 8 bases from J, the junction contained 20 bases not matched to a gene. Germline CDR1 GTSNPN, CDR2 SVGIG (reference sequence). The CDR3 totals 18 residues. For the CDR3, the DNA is TGTGCCTGGAACCCTGACAGGGGGCATTGTAGTTGTTCCTATGAGCAGTTCTTC. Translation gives CAWNPDRGHCSCSYEQFF.